This T cell receptor beta chain derives from a study of shared clonotypes between healthy human individuals (dated by TCRdb to 2019 to 2021). Turning to the overall study: Three men and two women, aged 18 to 49 years, made up the cohort. Per donor, three plates each were used for CD4 naive and CD4 memory, two for CD8 naive, and one for CD8 memory. The study deeply sequenced blood TCR repertoires of five healthy adults to estimate repertoire size and the extent of clonotype sharing between individuals. To increase sequencing depth and limit assay-specific biases, different laboratories used diverse techniques to prepare libraries and sequence TCR repertoires. Each donor's leukapheresis produced roughly between roughly 0.85 and 10 billion PBMCs.

At the junction V is shortened by 5 bases and J by 2 bases, with 10 bases in between. In the germline V gene (reference sequence), CDR1 corresponds to LNHDA and CDR2 to SQIVND. From its cysteine to its phenylalanine, the CDR3 spans 14 amino acids. The only DNA kept is the CDR3, 42 bases in frame from the first base. Study-wide conclusions, independent of this receptor: Incomplete sequencing was indicated by rarefaction of sorted-subset datasets, despite the large sequencing depth. When a handful of donors were compared, the shared fraction of clonotypes was around 5.1% for naive CD4, around 3.6% for naive CD8, 2% to 2.5% for memory CD4, and around 0.37% for memory CD8. Pairwise subsampling indicated that sequencing depth was expected to affect the degree of clonotype sharing among donors. Sampling was restricted to blood, and TCR repertoires in tissue are likely to differ from TCR repertoires in blood. Because the study included a small number of donors, the genetic and exposure-history diversity represented was limited. Naive subsets generally had larger estimated clonotype richness than memory subsets did. Compared with non-shared clonotypes, the clonotypes found in all four sorted-subset donors had higher generation probabilities.

The donors were healthy, HIV-negative adults who had no recently reported acute infections or vaccinations. All donors were Caucasian adults living in Nashville, Tennessee, USA. CD4+ T cells were enriched through magnetic negative selection, after which naive cells were positively selected on CD45RA and the remaining negative fraction served as the memory subset. After blood collection by leukapheresis, PBMCs were isolated using Ficoll-Histopaque density gradient centrifugation and then cryopreserved in the vapor phase of liquid nitrogen. Analytical flow cytometry was used to check the purity and quantity of every magnetically sorted T cell population. From each sorted fraction, genomic DNA was isolated and quantified by UV absorbance on a Nanodrop 2000c. Concerning this clone itself: Which antigen it targets is not known. No base-level quality is on record; no much larger clone is a single base apart.

Using the deep immunoSEQ assay, multiplex PCR amplified TCR CDR3 regions from genomic DNA. Extracted genomic DNA from each cell subset was spread evenly across all wells of several immunoSEQ 96-well plates, with each plate serving as a replicate. Each replicate PCR for sorted subsets received around 200 ng genomic DNA, equal to roughly 30,000 T cell genomes. Purified libraries were measured with a Qubit 3.0 fluorometer, size-checked on a Bioanalyzer 2100, and measured again with the KAPA Library Quantification kit. Every immunoSEQ 96-well plate was sequenced on a separate single-read 150-cycle Illumina NextSeq 550 flow cell. From the authors' description of their analysis: The immunoSEQ output contained only junctional sequences without quality scores, so filtering could not match that applied to full-length reads. Sequences were annotated with PyIR, a Python wrapper for IgBLAST v1.9, using IMGT germline references to assign V/J genes and CDR3. Reads were removed for weak V/J assignments (E-value above 1e-6), missing CDR3, stop codons, out-of-frame junctions, or ambiguous translated residues. A V3J clonotype was defined by an identical inferred V gene, J gene, and CDR3 amino acid sequence. To compute the percentage overlap between repertoires, the number of shared unique clonotypes was divided by the size of the smaller repertoire. Three approaches were used to assess repertoire richness: RTK rarefaction, the Chao1 estimator, and Recon v2.1 estimates of unobserved clonotypes. For all TCRbeta clonotypes obtained by the gDNA method from four donors, generation probabilities were computed with OLGA. TCRdb re-hosts the immuneACCESS table, in-frame sequences only. Its copies lack some clones; in the studies checked, an unresolved V gene accounts for under half of them, and the cause for the rest is not known. The V and J calls and clone size come from that table; D and trimming were worked out from the DNA. The sample profile shows about 2.3 million clones; 80% to 95% of them were found once. The ten most abundant clones make up 0.39% of the sample.

In this chain, TRBV19 is recombined with TRBJ2-1; the D element might be TRBD1 or TRBD2, as each aligns at 5 bases. The source of this sequence is a man aged 18 to 29 in good health. Some clones in this sample may be carry-over from other donors' samples. Sequenced sample: naive CD4+ T cells from PBMCs. Taken with the paper, the label for cell subset or site translates to: CD45RA+ positively selected. The CDR3 is CASSLGRTYNEQFF. The DNA reads TGTGCCAGTAGTCTGGGACGGACCTACAATGAGCAGTTCTTC. Where the CDR3 stops, the reference TRBV19 and TRBJ2-1 genes take over; the full variable domain is DGGITQSPKYLFRKEGQNVTLSCEQNLNHDAMYWYRQDPGQGLRLIYYSQIVNDFQKGDIAEGYSVSREKKESFPLTVTSAQKNPTAFYLCASSLGRTYNEQFFGPGTRLTVL.